The 18 T cell receptor beta chains presented below share a single source sample, sequenced in a study of T cells after somatic rescue of genetic block. Libraries were prepared by immunoSEQ multiplex PCR; TCRdb keeps only in-frame clonotypes and omits some of them. The sample comprises roughly 110,000 clones, 75% to 95% of which are singletons, and about 1.5% rests with the top ten. The sample taken for sequencing was peripheral blood mononuclear cells (PBMCs). The origin of the receptors is a woman aged 18-35 years.

CDR3 in amino acids: CASSSRGGNAYNEQFF. CDR3 sequence (DNA): TGTGCCAGCAGCTCGCGCGGGGGTAATGCCTACAATGAGCAGTTCTTC. This chain uses TRBV11-3 with TRBJ2-1, with 7 nucleotides matching TRBD2. Germline CDR1 and CDR2: SGHNT and YENEEA. The V and J ends lost 4 bases and 2 bases, in that order; junction bases with no gene match: 8. This CDR3 region has 16 residues.

This clone was seen a single time. The chain recombines TRBV6-1 with TRBJ2-7, with TRBD2 matching over 7 bases. This CDR3 comprises 15 residues. With 2 bases clipped from V and 2 bases from J, the junction kept 6 bases outside the gene matches. The germline V gene has CDR1 MNHNS and CDR2 SASEGT. DNA for the CDR3: TGTGCCAGCAGTGAACCGGGACTATCAACCTACGAGCAGTACTTC. Translation gives CASSEPGLSTYEQYF.

The rearrangement joins TRBV9 to TRBJ2-1; the D gene is possibly TRBD1 (6 bases). CDR3 size: 16 residues. The germline CDR1 and CDR2 sequences are SGDLS and YYNGEE. V was cut by 4 bases and J by 3 bases, with 17 bases left in between. The CDR3, as DNA: TGTGCCAGCAGCCCTCCAGGACAGAAGAGCTACAATGAGCAGTTCTTC. Its protein is CASSPPGQKSYNEQFF.

The CDR3 region has the DNA TGTGCCAGTAATGGACGTAGGAACACTGAAGCTTTCTTT. It encodes CASNGRRNTEAFF. The chain is built from TRBV19 and TRBJ1-1; D call uncertain. Germline lookup yields CDR1 LNHDA and CDR2 SQIVND (reference sequence). This CDR3 contains 13 residues. With 7 bases removed from V and 1 base from J, the gap between germline ends came to 10 bases.

The chain employs TRBV5-1 and TRBJ2-3; D gene uncertain. Trimming removed 3 bases at V and 2 bases at J, with 13 bases between. CDR1 is SGHRS, CDR2 YFSETQ, per germline. The CDR3 spans 15 residues. CDR3 amino acids: CASSSPAATTDTQYF. The DNA for the CDR3 is TGCGCCAGCAGCTCCCCGGCGGCAACCACAGATACGCAGTATTTT. The variable domain in full, completed from reference TRBV5-1 and TRBJ2-3, reads KAGVTQTPRYLIKTRGQQVTLSCSPISGHRSVSWYQQTPGQGLQFLFEYFSETQRNKGNFPGRFSGRQFSNSRSEMNVSTLELGDSALYLCASSSPAATTDTQYFGPGTRLTVL.

V gene TRBV5-4 combines with J gene TRBJ2-3; 7 bases are a match to TRBD2. V lost 4 bases, J lost 3 bases, and 8 bases stayed unmatched. This CDR3 spans 15 amino acids. Per germline, CDR1 SGHNT and CDR2 YYREEE (reference sequence). CDR3 sequence (DNA): TGTGCCAGCAGCGTGGGAGGGAGTGGGACAGATACGCAGTATTTT. This encodes CASSVGGSGTDTQYF.

The gene calls are TRBV27 and TRBJ1-5; TRBD1 is a possible D gene (5 bases). Germline CDR1 and CDR2: MNHEY and SMNVEV (reference sequence). The CDR3 runs to 14 residues. Trimming pared 6 bases from V and 6 bases from J, leaving 15 bases between. For the CDR3, the DNA is TGTGCCAGCAGCCCAGGGAATCGGGGTCAGCCCCAGCATTTT. It codes for CASSPGNRGQPQHF.

The table lists this clone with a count of one. This chain joins TRBV5-1 and TRBJ1-1; 7 nucleotides match TRBD1. From germline, CDR1 is SGHRS and CDR2 YFSETQ. The CDR3 extends over 17 amino acids. V was clipped by 4 bases and J by 0 bases; unmatched bases: 12. CDR3 residues: CASSPGTAISLNTEAFF. CDR3 nucleotide sequence: TGCGCCAGCAGCCCCGGGACAGCAATTTCACTGAACACTGAAGCTTTCTTT.

The CDR3 here is CASSLGTLYEQYF. The CDR3 DNA is TGTGCCAGCAGCTTAGGGACACTCTACGAGCAGTACTTC. The chain links TRBV7-2 to TRBJ2-7, with a weak D call TRBD1 (5 bases). Looked up from germline, CDR1 is SGHTA and CDR2 is FQGNSA. There are 13 residues in the CDR3. The V end was cut by 1 base, the J end by 3 bases, with 7 bases between.

The V call is TRBV9, the J call TRBJ1-1; 7 positions agree with TRBD1. Germline values: CDR1 SGDLS, CDR2 YYNGEE. There are 15 residues in the CDR3. Losses at the gene ends were 3 bases for V and 6 bases for J; bases not matched to a gene: 11. In nucleotides, the CDR3 is TGTGCCAGCAGCGCCTCGGGGACAGCTAAGGCTGAAGCTTTCTTT. It codes for CASSASGTAKAEAFF.

The chain combines TRBV6-6 with TRBJ1-4; 8 bases match TRBD1. Per the germline V gene, CDR1 is MNHNY and CDR2 is SVGAGI (reference sequence). This CDR3 has 16 amino acids. V trimming: 6 bases; J trimming: 5 bases; junction bases outside the gene matches: 11. The CDR3 sequence: CASSARTGRMNEKLFF. The CDR3 DNA sequence: TGTGCCAGCAGCGCTCGGACAGGGAGGATGAATGAAAAACTGTTTTTT.

This clone has a handful of counts. The chain uses TRBV6-5 and TRBJ2-7, with a possible D match to TRBD1 (6 bases). The CDR3 length is 14 residues. V lost 0 bases and J lost 3, with 9 bases in between. Germline CDR1 and CDR2: MNHEY and SVGAGI. CDR3 DNA sequence: TGTGCCAGCAGTTACTCGACAGGCATCTACGAGCAGTACTTC. Translation: CASSYSTGIYEQYF.

V is TRBV23-1 and J is TRBJ2-3, with D possibly called TRBD1 or TRBD2 (5 bases each). TRBV23-1 is noted as an ORF with a role that remains uncertain. Trimming took off 1 base at V and 2 bases at J, with 10 bases between the two ends. CDR3 length: 15 residues. CDR3 protein: CASSQWDEDTDTQYF. Here the CDR3 DNA reads TGCGCCAGCAGTCAATGGGACGAGGACACAGATACGCAGTATTTT.

The V and J genes are TRBV9 and TRBJ1-2; tentative D call: TRBD1 (5 bases). The V gene's germline CDR1 is SGDLS and CDR2 YYNGEE. The V end was cut by 0 bases, the J end by 5 bases, with 14 bases between. The CDR3 consists of 15 residues. The CDR3 loop is CASSVAGDPLYGYTF. CDR3 DNA sequence: TGTGCCAGCAGCGTAGCGGGGGACCCCCTGTATGGCTACACCTTC.

V usage is TRBV5-4 and J usage is TRBJ1-1; unclear D gene. Trimming removed 4 bases from V and 0 bases from J, with 7 bases in between. This CDR3 spans 13 amino acids. Germline V gene data show CDR1 as SGHNT and CDR2 as YYREEE (reference sequence). In DNA, the CDR3 is TGTGCCAGCAGCCTAGAACTGAACACTGAAGCTTTCTTT. It is translated as CASSLELNTEAFF.

The chain combines TRBV2 with TRBJ1-4; D is possibly TRBD1 (5 bases). V was trimmed by 6 bases and J by 8 bases, leaving 25 bases between them. The CDR3 runs to 17 residues. CDR1 and CDR2 (germline): SNHLY, FYNNEI. CDR3: CASSDLSPGSYKEKLFF. The CDR3 DNA follows: TGTGCCAGCAGCGACTTGTCTCCAGGGAGTTATAAGGAAAAACTGTTTTTT.

The CDR3 DNA sequence: TGTGCCAGCAGCCCAGCCCTGGTCAGGGATGGAAAACTGTTTTTT. It codes for CASSPALVRDGKLFF. The chain has TRBV7-2 and TRBJ1-4; perhaps TRBD1 as D (5 bases). Per the germline V gene, CDR1 is SGHTA and CDR2 is FQGNSA. Deletions cut 5 bases from V and 10 bases from J, with 20 bases between. The CDR3 loop spans 15 amino acids.

The chain links TRBV5-1 to TRBJ2-5, with D possibly matching TRBD2 (6 bases). V dropped 1 base and J dropped 1 base, with 14 bases sitting between them. This CDR3 has 16 amino acids. CDR1 is SGHRS, CDR2 YFSETQ, per germline. For the CDR3, the DNA is TGCGCCAGCAGCTTGTCCGGGACTCCGGCCCAAGAGACCCAGTACTTC. This gives the protein CASSLSGTPAQETQYF.